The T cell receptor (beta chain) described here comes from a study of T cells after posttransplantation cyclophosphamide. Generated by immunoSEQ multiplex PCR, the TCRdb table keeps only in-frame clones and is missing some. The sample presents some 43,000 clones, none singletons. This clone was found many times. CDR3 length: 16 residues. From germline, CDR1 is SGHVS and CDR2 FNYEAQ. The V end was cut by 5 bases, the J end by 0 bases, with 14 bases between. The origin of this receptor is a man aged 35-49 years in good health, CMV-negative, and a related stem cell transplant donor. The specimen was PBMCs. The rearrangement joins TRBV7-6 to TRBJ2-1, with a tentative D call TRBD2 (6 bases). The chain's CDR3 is CASSQRSGYSYNEQFF. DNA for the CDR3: TGTGCCAGCAGCCAAAGGAGCGGGTACTCCTACAATGAGCAGTTCTTC. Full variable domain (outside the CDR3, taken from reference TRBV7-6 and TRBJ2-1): GAGVSQSPRYKVTKRGQDVALRCDPISGHVSLYWYRQALGQGPEFLTYFNYEAQQDKSGLPNDRFSAERPEGSISTLTIQRTEQRDSAMYRCASSQRSGYSYNEQFFGPGTRLTVL.